This entry features one TCR beta chain sequence. It lacks a known antigen. Per-base qualities were not stored, and no clone one base away is much larger. This specimen comes from a study of CD8+ T cells in alopecia areata (dated by TCRdb to between 2018 and 2020). Regarding the complete study: The treated patients took part in an open-label pilot trial in which moderate-to-severe alopecia areata was treated with oral tofacitinib at 5 to 10 mg twice daily. Tofacitinib was administered for 6 to 18 months, and 6 months of follow-up off drug were then conducted to assess delayed response and recurrence. Tofacitinib-treated patients had biopsies at baseline and at 4 and 24 weeks of treatment, with a later scalp biopsy in several patients. Scalp clonality was compared across normal scalp (n=4), patchy alopecia areata scalp (n=8), and alopecia totalis/universalis scalp (n=8). immunoSEQ multiplex PCR using 35 Vbeta forward primers and 13 Jbeta reverse primers was used to amplify TCRbeta CDR3 regions. In humans, TCRbeta sequencing was performed on scalp tissue and on sorted CD4+ and CD8+ peripheral blood T cells from healthy controls and from patients with patchy or totalis/universalis alopecia areata. In both human patients and the C3H/HeJ mouse model, the study applied high-throughput TCRbeta sequencing to look at T cell clonal expansion in alopecia areata. RNA was obtained with the PAXgene miRNA kit for fixed scalp, the miRNeasy kit for PBMCs, and the RNeasy kit for mouse skin.

Trimming at the junction amounts to 1 base on V and 0 bases on J, and the germline ends lie 9 bases apart. The CDR3, cysteine through phenylalanine, is 15 amino acids long. Only CDR3 DNA remains: 45 bases, in frame from the first base. The CDR1 and CDR2 encoded by the germline V gene are MGHRA and YSYEKL. Broader findings and caveats from the paper: Higher clonality and more expanded CD8+ clones were observed in lesional scalp than in normal scalp, particularly in alopecia totalis/universalis, a finding suggestive of antigenic drive. Unlike mouse skin, where gammadelta T cells dominate, normal human skin contains resident alphabeta T cells that get sequenced too, which complicates analysis of the scalp TCR repertoire. TCR sequences shared between patients were less clear than in mice, possibly partly because of HLA diversity in the patient population.

The library was built by means of the immunoSEQ multiplex PCR assay. RNA was extracted from all samples and reverse transcribed into cDNA as template for TCR sequencing. First-strand cDNA was synthesized using SuperScript III with a 2:1 mix of oligo-dT and random hexamers. A synthetic immune receptor repertoire was used to measure amplification bias, and any remaining bias was corrected computationally. As for how the authors treated the data: Raw reads were preprocessed to remove errors, and CDR3 was defined by IMGT conventions from the conserved cysteine to phenylalanine. To get clonality, Shannon entropy was normalized by log2 of the number of productive unique TCRs and the result was subtracted from 1. Whether scalp clones were CD4 or CD8 was inferred by matching scalp TCRbeta sequences against CD4 and CD8 repertoires sorted from blood. Drawn from immuneACCESS, this table holds only the in-frame rearrangements with V and J called that TCRdb kept. Clones are partly lost; checked studies trace under half to an unresolved V gene and leave the rest unexplained. The DNA gave D and trimming, while V, J and clone size come from that table. The table for this sample lists more than 110,000 clones; about three fifths of them were counted only once. Nearly 6.5% of the sample goes to the ten largest clones.

The time point label of this sample denotes: baseline before oral tofacitinib. Peripheral blood and lesional scalp punch biopsies were obtained from patients with alopecia areata. PBMCs were isolated by density centrifugation and stained for CD3, CD4 and CD8, and CD4+ and CD8+ T cells were sorted on a FACSAria. Here the sequenced sample was CD4+ T cells sorted from blood, taken at week 0. The TCR originated in a human donor with alopecia areata. This receptor chain uses TRBV4-1 and TRBJ1-2; the D gene is possibly TRBD1, with 5 bases matching. The CDR3 has the sequence CASSQAGRANYGYTF. The DNA sequence is as follows: TGCGCCAGCAGCCAAGCAGGGAGAGCTAACTATGGCTACACCTTC.